The 10 T cell receptor beta chains listed next were all sequenced from one sample in a study of blood T cell repertoires in COVID-19. Profiled with immunoSEQ multiplex PCR; TCRdb holds only in-frame clones, not every one. The sample contains 120,000 or so clones, more than 70% of which appear only once. What was sequenced was peripheral blood. These receptors came from a man aged 55-75 years with acute or convalescent COVID-19.

This CDR3 is CASSEQALYGYTF. The DNA for the CDR3 is TGTGCCAGCAGTGAGCAGGCCCTCTATGGCTACACCTTC. This chain joins TRBV2 and TRBJ1-2; no clear D gene. Trimming removed 3 bases at V and 4 bases at J, with 9 bases between. The CDR3 runs 13 residues. CDR1 is SNHLY and CDR2 is FYNNEI in the germline V gene.

This chain uses TRBV7-2 with TRBJ1-2; TRBD1 matches at 8 bases. The CDR3 extends over 12 amino acids. Germline V gene lookup returns CDR1 SGHTA and CDR2 FQGNSA. With V trimmed by 3 bases and J by 8 bases, 2 bases remained unmatched. In nucleotides, the CDR3 is TGTGCCAGCAGCTTTGGACAGGGCGGCTACACCTTC. It is translated as CASSFGQGGYTF.

The chain couples TRBV29-1 to TRBJ2-5, with D possibly TRBD1 on 5 matching bases. In germline, CDR1 is SQVTM, CDR2 ANQGSEA. Trimming pared 7 bases from V and 5 bases from J, leaving 20 bases between. This CDR3 is 14 amino acids long. The CDR3 DNA reads as TGCAGCGCCCCAGGACAAGTAGTTGGTGAGACCCAGTACTTC. Its protein product is CSAPGQVVGETQYF.

The chain is built from TRBV6-4 and TRBJ2-3; D not certain. V dropped 6 bases and J dropped 0 bases, with 7 bases sitting between them. The CDR3 extends over 13 amino acids. Germline V gene data show CDR1 as MRHNA and CDR2 as SNTAGT. The CDR3 is CASSRTSTDTQYF. The DNA for the CDR3 is TGTGCCAGCAGCCGCACTAGCACAGATACGCAGTATTTT.

The chain recombines TRBV6-5 with TRBJ2-2; D may be TRBD1 (5 bases). Per the germline V gene, CDR1 is MNHEY and CDR2 is SVGAGI. CDR3 length: 15 residues. The V end lost 2 bases, the J end lost 0 bases, and 7 bases lay between the germline ends. The chain's CDR3 is CASSYRGANTGELFF. The CDR3 DNA is TGTGCCAGCAGTTACAGGGGTGCGAACACCGGGGAGCTGTTTTTT.

V and J are TRBV11-2 and TRBJ2-2; TRBD2 agrees at 12 bases. CDR1 and CDR2 (germline): SGHAT, FQNNGV. Trimming removed 3 bases from V and 4 bases from J; junction bases left unmatched: 9. This CDR3 spans 18 amino acids. CDR3 loop: CASSLTGLAGFVTGELFF. CDR3 bases: TGTGCCAGCAGCTTGACGGGACTAGCGGGCTTTGTCACCGGGGAGCTGTTTTTT.

The J gene is TRBJ1-5, the V gene TRBV28, with D hard to call. Per germline, CDR1 MDHEN and CDR2 SYDVKM. Trimming took off 2 bases at V and 6 bases at J, with 11 bases between the two ends. This CDR3 region has 14 residues. The CDR3 loop is CASSLSQTGQPQHF. Here the CDR3 DNA reads TGTGCCAGCAGTTTAAGTCAAACGGGTCAGCCCCAGCATTTT.

The chain has TRBV11-2 and TRBJ2-7; maybe TRBD1 (6 bases). CDR1 and CDR2 from the germline V gene are SGHAT and FQNNGV. The length of the CDR3 is 16 residues. V lost 1 base and J 0 bases, leaving 13 bases between the germline ends. The CDR3 here is CASSLGMWDTSYEQYF. For the CDR3, the DNA is TGTGCCAGCAGCTTAGGGATGTGGGACACCTCCTACGAGCAGTACTTC. The full variable domain, completed using reference TRBV11-2 and TRBJ2-7, is EAGVAQSPRYKIIEKRQSVAFWCNPISGHATLYWYQQILGQGPKLLIQFQNNGVVDDSQLPKDRFSAERLKGVDSTLKIQPAKLEDSAVYLCASSLGMWDTSYEQYFGPGTRLTVT.

This chain joins TRBV21-1 and TRBJ2-4; the listed D gene, TRBD1, was not tested against the DNA. TRBV21-1 has pseudogene status. The CDR3 has 19 residues. CDR3 in DNA: TGTGCCAGCAGCAAAGAGGGGAGAACAGGGGTCTGTACCAAAAACATTCAGTACTTC. Its translation is CASSKEGRTGVCTKNIQYF.

The J gene is TRBJ1-6, the V gene TRBV5-4; D uncertain. V gave up 1 base and J gave up 5 bases, with 13 bases separating them. Germline CDR1 SGHNT, CDR2 YYREEE (reference sequence). This CDR3 is built from 16 residues. The CDR3 nucleotides read TGTGCCAGCAGCTTGCCGGGATCCTTGGATAATTCACCCCTCCACTTT. Residues: CASSLPGSLDNSPLHF.